This TCR beta chain is from a study of shared clonotypes between healthy human individuals. On the study more broadly: Each donor had three CD4 naive, three CD4 memory, two CD8 naive and one CD8 memory plate.

Cells designated naive CD8 were CD45RO-negative and were positively selected for CCR7, with terminally differentiated effector memory CD45RA+ cells excluded. In the source study's methods: In the immunoSEQ data, sequences were junction-only and lacked quality scores, so filtering differed. Sequencing was performed with immunoSEQ multiplex PCR; in TCRdb, only in-frame clones are kept and a portion is missing. For V, J and clone size, that table is used; D and trimming come from the DNA. The sample has around 1,900,000 clones; 90% to 95% are singletons. Trimming at V came to 8 bases and at J to 2 bases, leaving 4 bases not matched to a gene. CDR3 length equals 14 residues. Germline CDR1 and CDR2: MDHEN and SYDVKM.

This receptor was identified in a man aged 18 to 35 in good health. Some clones in this sample may be carry-over from other donors' samples. Specimen: naive CD8+ T cells from PBMCs. This chain uses TRBV28 with TRBJ2-7, with 12 bases aligning to TRBD2. The CDR3 loop reads CASLASGRAYEQYF. The CDR3 nucleotides read TGTGCCAGCCTGGCTAGCGGGAGGGCCTACGAGCAGTACTTC.